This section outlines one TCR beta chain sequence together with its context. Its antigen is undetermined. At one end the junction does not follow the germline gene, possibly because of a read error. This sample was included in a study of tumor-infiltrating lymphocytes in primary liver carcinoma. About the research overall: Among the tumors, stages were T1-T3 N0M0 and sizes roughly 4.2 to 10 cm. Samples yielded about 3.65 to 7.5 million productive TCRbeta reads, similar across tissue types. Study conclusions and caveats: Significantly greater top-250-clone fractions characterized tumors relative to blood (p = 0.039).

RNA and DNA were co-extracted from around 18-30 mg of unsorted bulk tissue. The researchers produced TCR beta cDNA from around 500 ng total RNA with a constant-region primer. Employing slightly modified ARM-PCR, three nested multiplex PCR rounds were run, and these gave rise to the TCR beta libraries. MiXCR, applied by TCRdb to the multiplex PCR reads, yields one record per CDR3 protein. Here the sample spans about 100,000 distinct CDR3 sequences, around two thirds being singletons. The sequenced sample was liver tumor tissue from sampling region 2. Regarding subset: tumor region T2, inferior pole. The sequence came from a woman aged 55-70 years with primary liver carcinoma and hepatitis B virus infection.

CDR3 loop: CASSSRVTDMQYF. Written as DNA, the CDR3 is TGTGCCAGCAGTTCGAGGGTCACAGATATGCAGTATTTT. The V call is TRBV28, the J call TRBJ2-3; TRBD2 is a possible D gene (5 bases). The CDR3 has 13 residues. From germline, CDR1 is MDHEN and CDR2 SYDVKM.